This T cell receptor beta chain was documented in a study of T cell responses to AZD1222 COVID-19 vaccine. Points from the study as a whole: Donors in the cohort were predominantly white British and more often female, and clonal diversity was possibly underestimated. Only five or six AZD1222 recipients were seropositive at baseline.

Repertoires were generated with immunoSEQ multiplex PCR, while TCRdb's copy carries only in-frame clones and drops some. The sample has around 88,000 clones; about nine tenths are singletons. With respect to this clone: Its antigen is not known.

The sequence was obtained from an adult in good health. The sequenced sample was peripheral blood, obtained on day 0 of MenACWY control vaccination.

The CDR3 protein is CASSQDLLGGVDGYTF. In nucleotides, the CDR3 is TGTGCCAGCAGCCAAGATTTGTTAGGAGGGGTAGACGGCTACACCTTC. The chain has TRBV4-2 and TRBJ1-2; D is perhaps TRBD1 (5 bases). With 0 bases removed from V and 8 bases from J, the gap between germline ends came to 19 bases. Germline loops: CDR1 LGHNA, CDR2 YNFKEQ. The CDR3 length is 16 residues.